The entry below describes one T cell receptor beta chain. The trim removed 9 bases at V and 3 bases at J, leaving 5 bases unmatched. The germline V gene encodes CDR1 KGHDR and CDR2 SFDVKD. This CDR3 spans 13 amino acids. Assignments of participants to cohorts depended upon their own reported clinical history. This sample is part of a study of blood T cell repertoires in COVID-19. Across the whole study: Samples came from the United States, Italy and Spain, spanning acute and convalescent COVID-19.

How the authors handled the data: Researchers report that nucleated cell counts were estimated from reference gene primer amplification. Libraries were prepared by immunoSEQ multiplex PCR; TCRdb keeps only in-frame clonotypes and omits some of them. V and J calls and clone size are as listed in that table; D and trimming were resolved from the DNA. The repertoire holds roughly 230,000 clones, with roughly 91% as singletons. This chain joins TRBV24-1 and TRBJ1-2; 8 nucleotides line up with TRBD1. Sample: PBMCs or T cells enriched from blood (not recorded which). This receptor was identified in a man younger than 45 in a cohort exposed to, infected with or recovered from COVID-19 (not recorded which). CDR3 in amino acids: CATASGGDYGYTF. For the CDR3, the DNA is TGTGCCACCGCGTCAGGGGGCGACTATGGCTACACCTTC.